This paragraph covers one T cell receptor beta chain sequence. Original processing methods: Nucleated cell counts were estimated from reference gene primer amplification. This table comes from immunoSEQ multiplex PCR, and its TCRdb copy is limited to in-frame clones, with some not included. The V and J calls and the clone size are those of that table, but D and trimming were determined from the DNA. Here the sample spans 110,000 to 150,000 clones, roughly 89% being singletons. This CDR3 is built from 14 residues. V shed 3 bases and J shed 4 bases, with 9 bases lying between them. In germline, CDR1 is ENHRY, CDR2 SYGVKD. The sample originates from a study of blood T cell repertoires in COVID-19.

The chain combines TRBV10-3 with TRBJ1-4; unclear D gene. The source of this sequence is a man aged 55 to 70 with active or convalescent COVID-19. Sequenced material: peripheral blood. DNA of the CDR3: TGTGCCATCAGTGATTGGACTGATAATGAAAAACTGTTTTTT. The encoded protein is CAISDWTDNEKLFF.